The 19 T cell receptor beta chains presented below share a single source sample, sequenced in a study of shared clonotypes between healthy human individuals. CD45RO-negative CD8 cells positively selected for CCR7 made up the naive population, which excluded terminally differentiated effector memory CD45RA+ cells. Assay: immunoSEQ multiplex PCR; the TCRdb copy retains only in-frame clones and omits some. Of about 2.2 million clones listed, 93% are singletons. Sample: naive CD8+ T cells from PBMCs. These receptors all stem from a man aged 18 to 29 in good health. Some clones in this sample may be carry-over from other donors' samples.

The CDR3, as DNA: TGTGCCAGCAGCTCAACCTTGGAGGGAACTCCCCGGAGCTCCTACGAGCAGTACTTC. Protein product: CASSSTLEGTPRSSYEQYF. The genes are TRBV7-9 and TRBJ2-7, with TRBD2 as a possible D gene (6 bases). Germline V gene sequence: CDR1 SEHNR, CDR2 FQNEAQ (reference sequence). The CDR3 contains 19 residues. The V end was cut by 4 bases, the J end by 0 bases, with 25 bases between.

This chain links TRBV9 with TRBJ2-1; D ambiguous. Trimming removed 3 bases at V and 0 bases at J, with 10 bases between. This CDR3 region has 15 residues. The germline CDR1 and CDR2 sequences are SGDLS and YYNGEE. The CDR3 nucleotides read TGTGCCAGCAGCGGGGCGATTAGCTCCTACAATGAGCAGTTCTTC. Translation: CASSGAISSYNEQFF.

This chain connects TRBV7-8 to TRBJ1-1; D gene ambiguous. The CDR3 is 14 residues long. With 5 bases removed from V and 4 bases from J, the gap between germline ends came to 14 bases. The germline V gene has CDR1 SGHVS and CDR2 FQNEAQ. This CDR3 is CASSPGRAGTEAFF. The CDR3 DNA is TGTGCCAGCAGCCCCGGGAGGGCGGGCACTGAAGCTTTCTTT. The variable domain in full, completed from reference TRBV7-8 and TRBJ1-1, reads GAGVSQSPRYKVAKRGQDVALRCDPISGHVSLFWYQQALGQGPEFLTYFQNEAQLDKSGLPSDRFFAERPEGSVSTLKIQRTQQEDSAVYLCASSPGRAGTEAFFGQGTRLTVV.

The gene calls are TRBV10-3 and TRBJ2-3; 9 bases are a match to TRBD1. V trimming: 10 bases; J trimming: 0 bases; junction bases outside the gene matches: 5. The germline V gene encodes CDR1 ENHRY and CDR2 SYGVKD. The CDR3 consists of 14 residues. The CDR3 coding sequence is TGTGCCAGCCTGGACAGGGGTAGCACAGATACGCAGTATTTT. This sequence encodes CASLDRGSTDTQYF.

The chain uses TRBV6-5 and TRBJ1-5, with D perhaps TRBD1 (6 bases). CDR1 MNHEY and CDR2 SVGAGI come from the germline V gene. This CDR3 comprises 14 residues. V gave up 7 bases and J gave up 4 bases, with 14 bases separating them. The CDR3 spells CASTPMRGNQPQHF. In nucleotides, the CDR3 is TGTGCCAGCACTCCAATGAGGGGGAATCAGCCCCAGCATTTT.

In DNA, the CDR3 is TGTGCCAGCAGATCGATAGCGGGAGCGGTGGCCGGGGAGCTGTTTTTT. Translated, it gives CASRSIAGAVAGELFF. V and J are TRBV7-3 and TRBJ2-2; 9 positions agree with TRBD2. The V gene's germline CDR1 is SGHTA and CDR2 FQGTGA. V was clipped by 6 bases and J by 6 bases; unmatched bases: 11. The CDR3 has 16 residues.

The V call is TRBV6-5, the J call TRBJ1-1; D gene uncertain. The germline gives CDR1 MNHEY, CDR2 SVGAGI. Trimming removed 6 bases at V and 1 base at J, with 9 bases between. The CDR3 extends over 13 amino acids. The CDR3, as DNA: TGTGCCAGCAGCCCAATAAGGAACACTGAAGCTTTCTTT. Protein sequence: CASSPIRNTEAFF.

The rearrangement links TRBV28 to TRBJ1-1; no reliable D call. This CDR3 contains 12 residues. Germline CDR1 MDHEN, CDR2 SYDVKM. V dropped 8 bases and J dropped 0 bases, with 7 bases sitting between them. CDR3 DNA sequence: TGTGCCAGCCAAATCCTGAACACTGAAGCTTTCTTT. Translation: CASQILNTEAFF.

The V call is TRBV19, the J call TRBJ2-7, with D possibly being TRBD2 (6 bases). CDR3 length: 16 residues. V gave up 3 bases and J gave up 1 base, with 16 bases separating them. CDR1 and CDR2 (germline): LNHDA, SQIVND (reference sequence). In nucleotides, the CDR3 is TGTGCCAGTAGTATTTATGCGGGGACGGCATCCTACGAGCAGTACTTC. Translation: CASSIYAGTASYEQYF.

The CDR3 region is CASSPPLAGLHEQYF. The DNA of the CDR3 is TGTGCCAGCAGTCCCCCCCTAGCGGGACTCCACGAGCAGTACTTC. V is TRBV4-2 and J is TRBJ2-7, with 9 nucleotides matching TRBD2. J gave up 5 bases and V 6 bases, and 11 bases lay outside the gene matches. In germline, CDR1 is LGHNA, CDR2 YNFKEQ. There are 15 residues in the CDR3.

The chain combines TRBV6-1 with TRBJ1-2; D is perhaps TRBD1 (6 bases). The CDR3 has 15 residues. V shed 7 bases and J shed 7 bases, with 22 bases lying between them. Germline V gene lookup returns CDR1 MNHNS and CDR2 SASEGT. In DNA, the CDR3 is TGTGCCAGCAATCACGTACAGGGAGATATTAGTGGCTACACCTTC. Protein sequence: CASNHVQGDISGYTF.

The CDR3 loop is CASSPWTSGSGTDTQYF. As DNA, the CDR3 is TGTGCCAGCTCACCGTGGACTAGCGGGAGTGGGACAGATACGCAGTATTTT. The V call is TRBV18, the J call TRBJ2-3; TRBD2 agrees at 13 bases. Germline V gene data show CDR1 as KGHSH and CDR2 as LQKENI. With 3 bases clipped from V and 3 bases from J, the junction kept 6 bases outside the gene matches. CDR3 length: 17 amino acids.

The chain carries TRBV10-3 and TRBJ1-1, with a weak D call TRBD1 (5 bases). This CDR3 is 16 amino acids long. Trimming stripped 2 bases from V and 1 base from J, with 14 bases between. Germline-derived CDR1 and CDR2 are ENHRY and SYGVKD. The CDR3 reads CAISEGGGQKNTEAFF. The CDR3 nucleotides read TGTGCCATCAGTGAGGGGGGAGGGCAAAAGAACACTGAAGCTTTCTTT.

This chain joins TRBV19 and TRBJ1-1, with unresolved D. The germline CDR1 and CDR2 sequences are LNHDA and SQIVND (reference sequence). The CDR3 is 13 amino acids. The ends were cut back, 5 bases at V and 1 base at J, with 8 bases in the middle. Here the CDR3 DNA reads TGTGCCAGTAGTGTAACGCGGAACACTGAAGCTTTCTTT. Translating it yields CASSVTRNTEAFF.

On this clone: Other DNA sequences in this sample translate to the same CDR3. V gene TRBV5-1 combines with J gene TRBJ2-7, with 8 positions matching TRBD2. The CDR3 is made up of 14 amino acids. The junction had 0 bases not matched to a gene; V was cut back by 0 bases and J by 1 base. Germline V gives CDR1 SGHRS, CDR2 YFSETQ. The CDR3 DNA sequence: TGCGCCAGCAGCTTGGCGGGGGGGTCCTACGAGCAGTACTTC. Protein: CASSLAGGSYEQYF.

As for this clone: Because the CDR3 is missing its conserved closing phenylalanine or tryptophan, this is likely a read error. The limits of the CDR3 on the DNA are not certain, so only TCRdb's listed CDR3 is given. V gene TRBV7-4 combines with J gene TRBJ1-1; the DNA was not compared with TRBD1, the D call given in the table. CDR1 and CDR2 from the germline V gene are SGHVT and SQSDAQ. A total of 11 residues make up the CDR3, ends included. The CDR3: CASSWGQFNSS.

The sample holds one count of this clone. DNA for the CDR3: TGTGCCAGCAGCCAAGAATCACTTCTAGTTTATAGCAATCAGCCCCAGCATTTT. It specifies CASSQESLLVYSNQPQHF. This chain uses TRBV4-2 with TRBJ1-5; unclear D gene. The CDR3 totals 18 residues. Per the germline V gene, CDR1 is LGHNA and CDR2 is YNFKEQ. Trimming shortened V by 0 bases and J by 0 bases, and 15 bases separated the two germline ends.

V gene TRBV18 combines with J gene TRBJ1-2, with 7 bases fitting TRBD1. CDR1 is KGHSH, CDR2 LQKENI, per germline. The CDR3 sequence is 15 residues long. Trimming cost V 0 bases and J 6 bases; bases outside gene matches: 7. The CDR3 DNA is TGTGCCAGCTCACCACCCAGGACAGGCGGTGATGGCTACACCTTC. Its protein is CASSPPRTGGDGYTF.

This clone has only one observation. The V and J genes are TRBV7-9 and TRBJ2-7; 9 nucleotides agree with TRBD2. The germline V gene has CDR1 SEHNR and CDR2 FQNEAQ (reference sequence). V lost 3 bases to trimming and J lost 3 bases; unmatched junction nucleotides: 12. This CDR3 contains 17 residues. The CDR3 protein is CASSLAVGGRANYEQYF. For the CDR3, the DNA is TGTGCCAGCAGCTTGGCCGTAGGCGGGAGGGCTAACTACGAGCAGTACTTC.